The rows below give T cell receptor beta chains drawn from one sample of a study of HIV-infected patients and healthy controls. TCRdb passed the 5' RACE reads through MiXCR, listing each CDR3 protein once. The sample lists 7,500 to 9,500 distinct CDR3 sequences; 8% were seen once. The sequences come from blood, collected before antiretroviral therapy. These receptors were collected from an adult with HIV infection. The donor label of this sample is uncertain. CDR3s include the opening cysteine and the closing phenylalanine or tryptophan. Fields, in order: D gene, J gene, V gene, clone size, CDR3 DNA, CDR3 protein. A D gene is named only where the DNA matches it firmly. Expanded clones are given a class, and other clones once, few, many or no size at all.

D: TRBD1; J: TRBJ2-3; V: TRBV29-1; size: NA; DNA: TGCAGCGTGAACCCGACAGGGGGGGTAGATACGCAGTATTTT; CDR3: CSVNPTGGVDTQYF
D: NA; J: TRBJ1-1; V: TRBV6-6; size: many; DNA: TGTGCCAGCAGTTACTCCCTTTGGTATGGGGCTTTCTTT; CDR3: CASSYSLWYGAFF
D: NA; J: TRBJ1-5; V: TRBV7-9; size: many; DNA: TGTGCCACCGCGGGCCCGGGGCAGCCCCAGCATTTT; CDR3: CATAGPGQPQHF
D: NA; J: TRBJ2-1; V: TRBV7-9; size: many; DNA: TGTGCCAGCAGCTTAGCGTTGAGTAGCTCCTACAATGAGCAGTTCTTC; CDR3: CASSLALSSSYNEQFF
D: NA; J: TRBJ2-7; V: TRBV7-8; size: many; DNA: TGTGCCAGCAGCTACGATCCGGGACTCTCCTACGAGCAGTACTTC; CDR3: CASSYDPGLSYEQYF
D: NA; J: TRBJ2-1; V: TRBV19; size: medium-sized; DNA: TGTGCCAGTAGACCCCGTCCCGGAACAGAATTCTCCTACAATGAGCAGTTCTTC; CDR3: CASRPRPGTEFSYNEQFF
D: TRBD1; J: TRBJ2-7; V: TRBV2; size: many; DNA: TGTGCCAGCAGTGAAGGGGGCTGGGACAGGACCTACGAGCAGTACTTC; CDR3: CASSEGGWDRTYEQYF
D: TRBD1; J: TRBJ2-4; V: TRBV5-1; size: many; DNA: TGCGCCAGCAGCTTGGGACAGGGGTTAGCCAAAAACATTCAGTACTTC; CDR3: CASSLGQGLAKNIQYF
D: NA; J: TRBJ1-5; V: TRBV7-9; size: NA; DNA: TGTGCCAGCAGCCTGGGGAAAACGGATAGCAATCAGCCCCAGCATTTT; CDR3: CASSLGKTDSNQPQHF
D: NA; J: TRBJ1-2; V: TRBV20-1; size: many; DNA: TGCAGTGCTAGAGAGAGAACGGGAGCCTATGGCTACACCTTC; CDR3: CSARERTGAYGYTF
D: NA; J: TRBJ2-5; V: TRBV28; size: NA; DNA: TGTGCCAGCAGTTTACAGCTCCAAGAGACCCAGTACTTC; CDR3: CASSLQLQETQYF
D: TRBD1; J: TRBJ1-1; V: TRBV3-1; size: NA; DNA: TGTGCCAGCAGCCAAGCACAGGGGGGGACTGAAGCTTTCTTT; CDR3: CASSQAQGGTEAFF
D: NA; J: TRBJ2-7; V: TRBV5-1; size: many; DNA: TGCGCCAGCAGCTCGGACGTCTACGAGCAGTACTTC; CDR3: CASSSDVYEQYF
D: NA; J: TRBJ2-2; V: TRBV24-1; size: many; DNA: TGTGCCACCAGTGAGGACAGCGGGGAGCTGTTTTTT; CDR3: CATSEDSGELFF
D: TRBD1; J: TRBJ1-2; V: TRBV3-1; size: many; DNA: TGTGCCAGCAGCCATGGACAGGGGTTCGTTAACTATGGCTACACCTTC; CDR3: CASSHGQGFVNYGYTF
D: TRBD1; J: TRBJ1-1; V: TRBV10-3; size: few; DNA: TGTGCCATCAGCGCCGCATCAGGGGGGAGGGGGAACACTGAAGCTTTCTTT; CDR3: CAISAASGGRGNTEAFF
D: NA; J: TRBJ1-5; V: TRBV6-1; size: many; DNA: TGTGCCAGCAACCCTCCGGGAAAAAATCAGCCCCAGCATTTT; CDR3: CASNPPGKNQPQHF
D: NA; J: TRBJ1-5; V: TRBV6-5; size: many; DNA: TGTGCCAGCAGGTACAGATCAGATCAGCCCCAGCATTTT; CDR3: CASRYRSDQPQHF
D: TRBD1; J: TRBJ1-1; V: TRBV10-3; size: many; DNA: TGTGCCATCGGACAGGGAAACACTGAAGCTTTCTTT; CDR3: CAIGQGNTEAFF
D: NA; J: TRBJ2-7; V: TRBV27; size: medium-sized; DNA: TGTGCCAGCAGTTTATCGAGCACCGAGAACTACGAGCAGTACTTC; CDR3: CASSLSSTENYEQYF
D: TRBD2; J: TRBJ2-1; V: TRBV7-3; size: NA; DNA: TGTGCCAGCAGCTTATCCCCGACTAGCGGGAGGGCCGCGAATGAGCAGTTCTTC; CDR3: CASSLSPTSGRAANEQFF
D: NA; J: TRBJ1-4; V: TRBV7-2; size: many; DNA: TGTGCCAGCAGCCGTGGCGCGGGCAATGAAAAACTGTTTTTT; CDR3: CASSRGAGNEKLFF
D: NA; J: TRBJ2-7; V: TRBV12-3/TRBV12-4; size: large; DNA: TGTGCCAGCAGCCAACCGGCTAGCGAGCAGTACTTC; CDR3: CASSQPASEQYF
D: NA; J: TRBJ1-6; V: TRBV30; size: NA; DNA: TGTGCCTGGAGCGGAACGGACTTATCACCCCTCCACTTT; CDR3: CAWSGTDLSPLHF
D: NA; J: TRBJ1-1; V: TRBV5-1; size: NA; DNA: TGCGCCAGCAGCTTTGGACACCAGAACACTGAAGCTTTCTTT; CDR3: CASSFGHQNTEAFF
D: TRBD2; J: TRBJ2-7; V: TRBV6-2/TRBV6-3; size: many; DNA: TGTGCCAGCAGGTGGACTAGCGGGAGGTACGAGCAGTACTTC; CDR3: CASRWTSGRYEQYF
D: NA; J: TRBJ1-5; V: TRBV6-1; size: many; DNA: TGTGCCAGCAGTGGGGTGTCATCTAATCAGCCCCAGCATTTT; CDR3: CASSGVSSNQPQHF
D: NA; J: TRBJ1-5; V: TRBV20-1; size: many; DNA: TGCAGTGTTCAAAGGGGTGTTCCCCCTAGCAATCAGCCCCAGCATTTT; CDR3: CSVQRGVPPSNQPQHF
D: NA; J: TRBJ2-7; V: TRBV5-1; size: once; DNA: TGCGCCAGCAGCTTGACCCCCGGGACACTCCTGAGGTACGAGCAGTACTTC; CDR3: CASSLTPGTLLRYEQYF
D: TRBD1; J: TRBJ2-3; V: TRBV9; size: many; DNA: TGTGCCAGCAGCGTGGGGACAGCCCCTAGCACAGATACGCAGTATTTT; CDR3: CASSVGTAPSTDTQYF
D: NA; J: TRBJ2-1; V: TRBV7-2; size: NA; DNA: TGTGCCAGCAGCCTCGACCCCTCCTACAATGAGCAGTTCTTC; CDR3: CASSLDPSYNEQFF
D: NA; J: TRBJ1-2; V: TRBV15; size: many; DNA: TGTGCCACCAGCAGAGATCCCACCCTCGGGGGCTACACCTTC; CDR3: CATSRDPTLGGYTF
D: NA; J: TRBJ2-2; V: TRBV11-2; size: many; DNA: TGTGCCAGCAGCTGGGGTCGGTTCGGGGAGCTGTTTTTT; CDR3: CASSWGRFGELFF
D: NA; J: TRBJ2-1; V: TRBV5-1; size: NA; DNA: TGCGCCAGCAGCTTGGAGGGGTGGGGTGAGCAGTTCTTC; CDR3: CASSLEGWGEQFF
D: NA; J: TRBJ2-1; V: TRBV29-1; size: few; DNA: TGCAGCGTTGAACAGGGTGGGGTTGAGCAGTTCTTC; CDR3: CSVEQGGVEQFF
D: TRBD1; J: TRBJ2-3; V: TRBV27; size: NA; DNA: TGTGCCAGCAGTTTACAGGGGGCGAGCTCTACAGATACGCAGTATTTT; CDR3: CASSLQGASSTDTQYF
D: NA; J: TRBJ2-3; V: TRBV7-2; size: many; DNA: TGTGCCAGCAGCTCCGGACTCTATCCTCACACAGATACGCAGTATTTT; CDR3: CASSSGLYPHTDTQYF